These T cell receptor beta chains were read from a single sample in a study of T cell responses to AZD1222 COVID-19 vaccine. Profiling relied on immunoSEQ multiplex PCR, and the TCRdb table lists in-frame clones only, not all of them. The table has 150,000 to 200,000 clones, around 94% seen once. The specimen was peripheral blood, collected 28 days after the second AZD1222 dose. Receptor source: an adult who received the AZD1222 COVID-19 vaccine. Both conserved end residues are part of each CDR3. Fields, in order: D gene, J gene, CDR3 length, V gene, clone size, CDR3 protein, CDR3 DNA. A D gene is named only where the DNA matches it firmly. Size values are once, few and many counts, or a class for expanded clones, and some rows have none.

d_call: -; j_call: TRBJ2-5; cdr3_length: 11; v_call: TRBV7-9; clone_size: -; cdr3_aa: CASSLGSTQYF; cdr3_nt: TGTGCCAGCAGCTTAGGTTCGACCCAGTACTTC
d_call: -; j_call: TRBJ1-5; cdr3_length: 15; v_call: TRBV27; clone_size: -; cdr3_aa: CASRHLDAGNQPQHF; cdr3_nt: TGTGCCAGCCGACACCTGGACGCTGGCAATCAGCCCCAGCATTTT
d_call: -; j_call: TRBJ2-7; cdr3_length: 11; v_call: TRBV7-9; clone_size: -; cdr3_aa: CASSTNYEQYF; cdr3_nt: TGTGCCAGCAGCACGAACTACGAGCAGTACTTC
d_call: TRBD2; j_call: TRBJ2-1; cdr3_length: 17; v_call: TRBV4-3; clone_size: -; cdr3_aa: CASSHYGGGGLYNEQFF; cdr3_nt: TGCGCCAGCAGCCATTACGGGGGGGGAGGGCTCTACAATGAGCAGTTCTTC
d_call: TRBD2; j_call: TRBJ2-1; cdr3_length: 16; v_call: TRBV7-9; clone_size: few; cdr3_aa: CASTLPGTSGANEQFF; cdr3_nt: TGTGCCAGCACCCTCCCCGGGACTAGCGGAGCCAATGAGCAGTTCTTC
d_call: TRBD2; j_call: TRBJ2-7; cdr3_length: 14; v_call: TRBV2; clone_size: -; cdr3_aa: CASSLGGSRYEQYF; cdr3_nt: TGTGCCAGCAGTCTGGGGGGGTCACGGTACGAGCAGTACTTC
d_call: TRBD1; j_call: TRBJ1-6; cdr3_length: 15; v_call: TRBV28; clone_size: -; cdr3_aa: CASSPGDRDNSPLHF; cdr3_nt: TGTGCCAGCAGTCCCGGGGACAGGGATAATTCACCCCTCCACTTT
d_call: -; j_call: TRBJ1-5; cdr3_length: 18; v_call: TRBV4-1; clone_size: -; cdr3_aa: CASSQVGGRGFGNQPQHF; cdr3_nt: TGCGCCAGCAGCCAAGTCGGCGGAAGGGGTTTCGGCAATCAGCCCCAGCATTTT
d_call: -; j_call: TRBJ2-2; cdr3_length: 15; v_call: TRBV7-9; clone_size: -; cdr3_aa: CASTRTLRDTGELFF; cdr3_nt: TGTGCCAGCACCCGGACCTTGAGGGACACCGGGGAGCTGTTTTTT
d_call: TRBD2; j_call: TRBJ2-3; cdr3_length: 16; v_call: TRBV28; clone_size: -; cdr3_aa: CASSHGTSGRRDTQYF; cdr3_nt: TGTGCCAGCAGCCATGGGACTAGCGGGAGAAGAGATACGCAGTATTTT
d_call: -; j_call: TRBJ2-5; cdr3_length: 11; v_call: TRBV2; clone_size: -; cdr3_aa: CASSEVETQYF; cdr3_nt: TGTGCCAGCAGTGAGGTAGAGACCCAGTACTTC
d_call: -; j_call: TRBJ1-6; cdr3_length: 16; v_call: TRBV7-9; clone_size: -; cdr3_aa: CASSPQGGQGNSPLHF; cdr3_nt: TGTGCCAGCAGCCCCCAAGGCGGGCAAGGGAATTCACCCCTCCACTTT
d_call: -; j_call: TRBJ1-1; cdr3_length: 13; v_call: TRBV7-8; clone_size: -; cdr3_aa: CASSRDVHTEAFF; cdr3_nt: TGTGCCAGCAGTCGGGACGTCCACACTGAAGCTTTCTTT
d_call: -; j_call: TRBJ1-1; cdr3_length: 14; v_call: TRBV6-5; clone_size: few; cdr3_aa: CASSPSGGGTEAFF; cdr3_nt: TGTGCCAGCAGCCCCTCCGGGGGGGGCACTGAAGCTTTCTTT
d_call: -; j_call: TRBJ1-2; cdr3_length: 13; v_call: TRBV6-1; clone_size: -; cdr3_aa: CASSDYTRHGYTF; cdr3_nt: TGTGCCAGCAGTGATTATACCCGACATGGCTACACCTTC
d_call: -; j_call: TRBJ1-1; cdr3_length: 13; v_call: TRBV6-5; clone_size: -; cdr3_aa: CASSTLMNTEAFF; cdr3_nt: TGTGCCAGCAGCACCTTGATGAACACTGAAGCTTTCTTT
d_call: -; j_call: TRBJ1-2; cdr3_length: 15; v_call: TRBV5-5; clone_size: -; cdr3_aa: CASQPTVGQTYGYTF; cdr3_nt: TGTGCCAGCCAGCCCACCGTCGGACAGACCTATGGCTACACCTTC
d_call: -; j_call: TRBJ1-2; cdr3_length: 14; v_call: TRBV4-1; clone_size: -; cdr3_aa: CASSQAGDNYGYTF; cdr3_nt: TGCGCCAGCAGCCAAGCGGGCGACAACTATGGCTACACCTTC
d_call: -; j_call: TRBJ1-2; cdr3_length: 12; v_call: TRBV7-9; clone_size: -; cdr3_aa: CASSLDYYGYTF; cdr3_nt: TGTGCCAGCAGCCTTGACTACTATGGCTACACCTTC
d_call: -; j_call: TRBJ2-7; cdr3_length: 12; v_call: TRBV2; clone_size: -; cdr3_aa: CASRTGDYEQYF; cdr3_nt: TGTGCCAGCAGAACGGGAGACTACGAGCAGTACTTC
d_call: -; j_call: TRBJ2-1; cdr3_length: 17; v_call: TRBV7-9; clone_size: once; cdr3_aa: CASSPPVLAGDYNEQFF; cdr3_nt: TGTGCCAGCAGCCCACCCGTATTGGCAGGGGATTACAATGAGCAGTTCTTC
d_call: -; j_call: TRBJ1-4; cdr3_length: 13; v_call: TRBV6-5; clone_size: -; cdr3_aa: CAIRDRNNEKLFF; cdr3_nt: TGTGCCATAAGGGATCGGAATAATGAAAAACTGTTTTTT
d_call: -; j_call: TRBJ1-2; cdr3_length: 14; v_call: TRBV24-1; clone_size: -; cdr3_aa: CATSDNDRAYGYTF; cdr3_nt: TGTGCCACCAGTGATAACGACAGAGCTTATGGCTACACCTTC
d_call: -; j_call: TRBJ1-4; cdr3_length: 15; v_call: TRBV7-9; clone_size: -; cdr3_aa: CASTLGGSGNEKLFF; cdr3_nt: TGTGCCAGCACCCTCGGGGGGTCGGGTAATGAAAAACTGTTTTTT
d_call: TRBD1; j_call: TRBJ1-5; cdr3_length: 15; v_call: TRBV19; clone_size: -; cdr3_aa: CASSQQGVGNQPQHF; cdr3_nt: TGTGCCAGTAGCCAGCAGGGGGTGGGCAATCAGCCCCAGCATTTT
d_call: -; j_call: TRBJ2-1; cdr3_length: 15; v_call: TRBV28; clone_size: -; cdr3_aa: CASSSSGRGGNEQFF; cdr3_nt: TGTGCCAGCAGTTCCTCGGGACGAGGGGGCAATGAGCAGTTCTTC
d_call: -; j_call: TRBJ2-7; cdr3_length: 16; v_call: TRBV7-8; clone_size: -; cdr3_aa: CASSFPGTELPTEQYF; cdr3_nt: TGTGCCAGCAGCTTTCCCGGGACGGAATTACCCACCGAGCAGTACTTC
d_call: TRBD2; j_call: TRBJ2-1; cdr3_length: 14; v_call: TRBV5-1; clone_size: -; cdr3_aa: CASSLGGSGFEQFF; cdr3_nt: TGCGCCAGCAGCTTGGGCGGGAGTGGTTTTGAGCAGTTCTTC
d_call: -; j_call: TRBJ1-5; cdr3_length: 15; v_call: TRBV9; clone_size: -; cdr3_aa: CASSVVGPYNQPQHF; cdr3_nt: TGTGCCAGCAGCGTAGTCGGACCGTACAATCAGCCCCAGCATTTT
d_call: -; j_call: TRBJ1-5; cdr3_length: 12; v_call: TRBV29-1; clone_size: -; cdr3_aa: CSVAGANQPQHF; cdr3_nt: TGCAGCGTTGCGGGCGCAAATCAGCCCCAGCATTTT
d_call: -; j_call: TRBJ2-1; cdr3_length: 15; v_call: TRBV20-1; clone_size: -; cdr3_aa: CSASTGPYSYNEQFF; cdr3_nt: TGCAGTGCTAGTACCGGCCCATACTCCTACAATGAGCAGTTCTTC
d_call: TRBD1; j_call: TRBJ2-5; cdr3_length: 14; v_call: TRBV6-6; clone_size: -; cdr3_aa: CASRGTEGIETQYF; cdr3_nt: TGTGCCAGCAGGGGGACAGAGGGGATCGAGACCCAGTACTTC
d_call: -; j_call: TRBJ2-7; cdr3_length: 13; v_call: TRBV5-6; clone_size: -; cdr3_aa: CASSWYQGYEQYF; cdr3_nt: TGTGCCAGCAGCTGGTATCAGGGCTACGAGCAGTACTTC
d_call: -; j_call: TRBJ2-3; cdr3_length: 16; v_call: TRBV4-3; clone_size: -; cdr3_aa: CASSHNLHGITDTQYF; cdr3_nt: TGCGCCAGCAGCCACAACCTTCATGGGATCACAGATACGCAGTATTTT
d_call: -; j_call: TRBJ1-3; cdr3_length: 15; v_call: TRBV4-3; clone_size: -; cdr3_aa: CASSQDRTPGNTIYF; cdr3_nt: TGCGCCAGCAGCCAAGATCGGACTCCTGGAAACACCATATATTTT
d_call: TRBD2; j_call: TRBJ2-3; cdr3_length: 15; v_call: TRBV6-6; clone_size: -; cdr3_aa: CASTMPSGDTDTQYF; cdr3_nt: TGTGCCAGCACCATGCCTAGCGGGGACACAGATACGCAGTATTTT
d_call: -; j_call: TRBJ2-1; cdr3_length: 14; v_call: TRBV6-6; clone_size: -; cdr3_aa: CASRGREYYNEQFF; cdr3_nt: TGTGCCAGCAGAGGTAGGGAGTACTACAATGAGCAGTTCTTC
d_call: -; j_call: TRBJ2-2; cdr3_length: 16; v_call: TRBV7-3; clone_size: -; cdr3_aa: CASSPTGSANTGELFF; cdr3_nt: TGTGCCAGCAGCCCCACCGGGAGTGCTAACACCGGGGAGCTGTTTTTT
d_call: -; j_call: TRBJ2-1; cdr3_length: 15; v_call: TRBV28; clone_size: once; cdr3_aa: CASSTYGLSYNEQFF; cdr3_nt: TGTGCCAGCAGTACATACGGGCTGAGTTACAATGAGCAGTTCTTC
d_call: -; j_call: TRBJ2-2; cdr3_length: 15; v_call: TRBV27; clone_size: -; cdr3_aa: CASRPTMTATGELFF; cdr3_nt: TGTGCCAGCAGGCCTACTATGACTGCTACCGGGGAGCTGTTTTTT
d_call: TRBD1; j_call: TRBJ1-2; cdr3_length: 14; v_call: TRBV28; clone_size: -; cdr3_aa: CASRGGGPSYGYTF; cdr3_nt: TGTGCCAGCAGGGGAGGGGGCCCCAGCTATGGCTACACCTTC
d_call: -; j_call: TRBJ2-7; cdr3_length: 16; v_call: TRBV7-2; clone_size: -; cdr3_aa: CASSSIGRDNSYEQYF; cdr3_nt: TGTGCCAGCAGCTCCATCGGTCGGGACAACTCCTACGAGCAGTACTTC
d_call: TRBD1; j_call: TRBJ1-1; cdr3_length: 16; v_call: TRBV10-3; clone_size: once; cdr3_aa: CAISESGGQGSTEAFF; cdr3_nt: TGTGCCATCAGTGAGTCAGGGGGACAGGGGTCCACTGAAGCTTTCTTT
d_call: -; j_call: TRBJ1-2; cdr3_length: 14; v_call: TRBV18; clone_size: -; cdr3_aa: CASSPPGTQYGYTF; cdr3_nt: TGTGCCAGCTCACCACCGGGGACACAGTATGGCTACACCTTC
d_call: TRBD2; j_call: TRBJ2-1; cdr3_length: 16; v_call: TRBV5-1; clone_size: -; cdr3_aa: CASSPRELAADNEQFF; cdr3_nt: TGCGCCAGCAGCCCGAGGGAACTAGCGGCCGACAATGAGCAGTTCTTC
d_call: TRBD1; j_call: TRBJ2-3; cdr3_length: 13; v_call: TRBV5-1; clone_size: -; cdr3_aa: CACRGTFTDTQYF; cdr3_nt: TGCGCCTGCAGGGGGACGTTCACAGATACGCAGTATTTT
d_call: -; j_call: TRBJ2-5; cdr3_length: 13; v_call: TRBV24-1; clone_size: -; cdr3_aa: CATSHQGMETQYF; cdr3_nt: TGTGCCACCAGTCATCAGGGAATGGAGACCCAGTACTTC
d_call: TRBD2; j_call: TRBJ2-5; cdr3_length: 15; v_call: TRBV24-1; clone_size: -; cdr3_aa: CATSEGTSGKETQYF; cdr3_nt: TGTGCCACCAGTGAAGGGACTAGCGGTAAAGAGACCCAGTACTTC